This T cell receptor (beta chain) comes out of a study of blood T cells in healthy people across ages (dated by TCRdb to 2014 to 2015). General notes on the study: In model experiments, roughly one uniquely barcoded TCR beta cDNA molecule per two T cells was captured by template switching. The study measured age-related changes in TCR beta repertoire diversity using deep sequencing normalized with unique cDNA molecular identifiers. The donors were split into four age groups: young (average around 15 years), middle-aged (roughly 40), aged (roughly 65) and long-lived (roughly 80). To avoid experimental bias, donors of different ages were distributed randomly across sequencing lanes. Two additional independent replicas of 1 million unique cDNA reads from the same blood draw were analyzed for two donors (one aged 18 to 30 and one aged 80 or older). On the study overall, not on this receptor specifically: Since profiling was done on bulk unsorted PBMCs, naive and antigen-experienced compartments could not be conclusively compared. Observed TCR beta diversity per million T cells fell roughly linearly with age, and a significant reduction was already apparent by age around 39. Because the CMV infection status of the donors was unknown, age-related changes in expanded clonotypes may potentially have been confounded. Compared with the aged group, the long-lived group had more naive CD4+ T cells, fewer expanded clones and increased TCR diversity, a pattern suggesting age selection. There was a strong correlation between observed TCR beta diversity and the percentage of naive T cells measured by flow cytometry. Total diversity estimates from one million sequenced T cells were considered lower bounds and underestimates.

This clonotype showed up just a few times. No antigen is known for it. Base-call qualities are not available, and no considerably larger clone is one nucleotide away. CDR1 SEHNR and CDR2 FQNEAQ are derived from the germline V gene (reference sequence). Its CDR3 holds 13 amino acids, cysteine through phenylalanine. Only the CDR3 DNA stays, 39 bases, in frame from base 1. V lost 0 bases and J lost 3 bases; the stretch between them is 6 bases long. The library relied on 5' RACE. This sample was sequenced with an Illumina HiSeq 2500. A second PCR of about 6 to 11 cycles was run with a J-beta primer mix and a sample-barcoded 5' primer. Each TCR beta cDNA molecule received a unique molecular identifier from a template-switch 5' adaptor carrying 12 random nucleotides. Each sample yielded at least 2.5 million CDR3-containing paired-end reads. The Mint cDNA synthesis kit, primed by a TRBC-specific oligonucleotide, was used to synthesize first-strand cDNA from all RNA. Following uracil-DNA glycosylase treatment, all cDNA underwent a first 18-cycle PCR with the universal primers M1SS and BC2_uni_R. The original methods were these. Each sample was normalized by randomly selecting 1 million high-quality reads, each carrying a distinct molecular identifier. Reads sharing molecular identifiers were discarded rather than binned into consensus sequences. MiTCR, run with a Q25 quality threshold and the strictest error-elimination algorithm, handled CDR3 identification, clonotype clustering and error correction. Lower-bound total TCR beta diversity was estimated with a nonparametric unseen species model using Euler transformation. The public sequencing data were trimmed at Q25 with fastp and processed into clonotypes with MiXCR by TCRdb, which kept only in-frame beta chains. For every CDR3 protein sequence, its rows merge into one entry that carries the most common genes and DNA. The V and J calls and clone size come from TCRdb's table, not from the authors' own analysis. Within this sample are under 1,000,000 distinct CDR3 sequences, with about half of them counted one time only. Around 18% of the sample is in the top ten clones.

The donors were roughly 38 Caucasian individuals from Russia, aged roughly 6 to 100 years, who were systemically healthy. Each donor gave approximately 9.3 milliliters of peripheral blood, collected into EDTA-treated Vacutainer tubes. Ficoll-Paque density-gradient centrifugation was used to isolate PBMCs, with at least 6 million per sample. Total RNA, at least 5 micrograms per sample, was extracted from PBMCs with Trizol reagent. The percentages of naive CD45RAhigh/CD27high T cells were determined by flow cytometry on a PBMC aliquot from every donor. The receptor comes from an elderly man in good health. Sequenced input: blood. The rearranged segments are TRBV7-9 and TRBJ2-7; no confident D gene assignment can be made. CDR3 sequence: CASSLASFYEQYF. Here is the DNA: TGTGCCAGCAGCTTAGCCTCTTTCTACGAGCAGTACTTC.